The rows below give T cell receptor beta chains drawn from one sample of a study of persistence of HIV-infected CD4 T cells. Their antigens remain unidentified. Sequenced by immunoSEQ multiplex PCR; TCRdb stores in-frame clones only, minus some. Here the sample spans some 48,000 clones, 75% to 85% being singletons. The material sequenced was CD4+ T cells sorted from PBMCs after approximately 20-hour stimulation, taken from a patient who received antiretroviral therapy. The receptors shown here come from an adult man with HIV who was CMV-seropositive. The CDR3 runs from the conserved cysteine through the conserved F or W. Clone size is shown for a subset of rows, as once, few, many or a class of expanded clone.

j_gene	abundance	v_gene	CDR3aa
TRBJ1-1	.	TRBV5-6	CASSLEHGTEAFF
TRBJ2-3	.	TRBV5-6	CASSGTGTDTQYF
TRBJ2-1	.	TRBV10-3	CAISESIPGGYNEQFF
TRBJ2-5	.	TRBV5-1	CASSLNGNLETQYF
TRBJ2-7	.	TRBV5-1	CASSFTGTYEQYF
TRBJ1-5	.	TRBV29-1	CSALTQGNQPQHF
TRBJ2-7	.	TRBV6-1	CASSDRDSWGSYEQYF
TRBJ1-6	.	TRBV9	CASGGAAKNSPLHF
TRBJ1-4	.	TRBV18	CASSPRVIQGREKLFF
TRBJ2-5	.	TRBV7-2	CASSLGGPRETQYF
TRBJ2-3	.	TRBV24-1	CATSAAATTDTQYF
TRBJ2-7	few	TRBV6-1	CASRPTGTEQYF
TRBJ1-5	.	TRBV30	CAWSTVSGNQPQHF
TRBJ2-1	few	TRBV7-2	CASSLRGGYNEQFF
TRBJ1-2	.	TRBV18	CASSGDYGYTF
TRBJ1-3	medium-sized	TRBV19	CASSTGQGPGNTIYF